A single sample gave rise to the 30 T cell receptor beta chains below, sequenced in a study of T cell responses to AZD1222 COVID-19 vaccine. The protocol was immunoSEQ multiplex PCR, while the TCRdb copy is restricted to in-frame clones and leaves out a portion. The table lists about 120,000 clones, roughly nine tenths of them singletons, with roughly 2.4% in the top ten. The sample was peripheral blood, taken on day 0 of AZD1222 vaccination. The receptors derive from an adult in good health.

The chain is built from TRBV7-3 and TRBJ1-1; 7 nucleotides align to TRBD1. The CDR3 has 13 amino acids. Germline-derived CDR1 and CDR2 are SGHTA and FQGTGA. Trimming at V came to 5 bases and at J to 4 bases, leaving 4 bases not matched to a gene. For the CDR3, the DNA is TGTGCCAGCAGCATAGGACAGGCCACTGAAGCTTTCTTT. Residues: CASSIGQATEAFF.

The table lists this clone with a count of one. This rearrangement joins TRBV9 to TRBJ2-7, with 11 bases aligning to TRBD2. CDR3 length: 15 amino acids. Germline V gives CDR1 SGDLS, CDR2 YYNGEE. The V gene end was trimmed by 4 bases and the J gene end by 7 bases; junction bases not matched to a gene: 10. CDR3 DNA sequence: TGTGCCAGCAGCAGGCTAGCGGGAGGCACGGATGAGCAGTACTTC. Translated: CASSRLAGGTDEQYF.

The V call is TRBV28, the J call TRBJ2-2; no reliable D call. The CDR3 loop spans 13 amino acids. Germline loops: CDR1 MDHEN, CDR2 SYDVKM. Trimming removed 5 bases at V and 8 bases at J, with 12 bases between. The CDR3: CASSLLPPGELFF. The CDR3 region has the DNA TGTGCCAGCAGTCTCCTACCCCCGGGGGAGCTGTTTTTT.

This chain joins TRBV7-3 and TRBJ2-3, with unresolved D. The CDR3 consists of 13 residues. Germline CDR1 and CDR2: SGHTA and FQGTGA. The V end was cut by 1 base, the J end by 4 bases, with 6 bases between. In DNA form, the CDR3 reads TGTGCCAGCAGCTTAATTCCCCCAGATACGCAGTATTTT. It is translated as CASSLIPPDTQYF.

The chain uses TRBV28 and TRBJ1-6, with unresolved D. V lost 5 bases and J 0 bases, leaving 8 bases between the germline ends. Germline-derived CDR1 and CDR2 are MDHEN and SYDVKM. The CDR3 is made up of 15 amino acids. CDR3 protein: CASSTLSSYNSPLHF. The CDR3, as DNA: TGTGCCAGCAGTACGCTGAGCTCCTATAATTCACCCCTCCACTTT.

The V and J genes are TRBV19 and TRBJ2-2; 7 positions agree with TRBD2. Germline trimming cut 7 bases from V and 0 bases from J; bases unmatched to any gene: 8. This CDR3 has 16 residues. The germline CDR1 and CDR2 sequences are LNHDA and SQIVND (reference sequence). In DNA form, the CDR3 reads TGTGCCAGTATGGCCTGGCGGGAGTCGAACACCGGGGAGCTGTTTTTT. Translated: CASMAWRESNTGELFF.

The chain couples TRBV6-5 to TRBJ1-1; D ambiguous. CDR3 length: 11 residues. Trimming shortened V by 8 bases and J by 4 bases, and 8 bases separated the two germline ends. Germline CDR1 MNHEY, CDR2 SVGAGI. The CDR3 reads CASSRGTEAFF. The CDR3 nucleotides read TGTGCCAGCTCGAGAGGCACTGAAGCTTTCTTT.

V and J are TRBV19 and TRBJ1-6, with no clear D. V was cut by 2 bases and J by 7 bases, with 12 bases left in between. There are 15 residues in the CDR3. CDR1 LNHDA and CDR2 SQIVND come from the germline V gene (reference sequence). As DNA, the CDR3 is TGTGCCAGTAGTATAACCCGGATTGGAAATTCACCCCTCCACTTT. This encodes CASSITRIGNSPLHF.

The chain combines TRBV11-3 with TRBJ2-2, with D perhaps matching TRBD1 (6 bases). Trimming stripped 2 bases from V and 6 bases from J, with 10 bases between. Per germline, CDR1 SGHNT and CDR2 YENEEA. The CDR3 consists of 14 residues. CDR3 sequence: CASSLLTGSGELFF. The CDR3 region has the DNA TGTGCCAGCAGCTTATTAACAGGGTCCGGGGAGCTGTTTTTT.

V gene TRBV5-1 combines with J gene TRBJ1-1; tentatively, D is TRBD1 (5 bases). Germline CDR1 is SGHRS and CDR2 is YFSETQ. The length of the CDR3 is 18 residues. V gave up 0 bases and J gave up 1 base, with 19 bases separating them. The CDR3 reads CASSLEGFRVTGNTEAFF. CDR3 DNA: TGCGCCAGCAGCTTGGAGGGGTTCCGAGTAACGGGGAACACTGAAGCTTTCTTT.

In its sample, this clone was seen once. V is TRBV6-6 and J is TRBJ2-1; a weak D match, TRBD1 (6 bases). Looked up from germline, CDR1 is MNHNY and CDR2 is SVGAGI (reference sequence). The CDR3 spans 14 residues. V lost 9 bases, J lost 3 bases, and 15 bases lay in between. For the CDR3, the DNA is TGTGCCAGTTTTCCGGGACACTTCTACAATGAGCAGTTCTTC. Encoded protein: CASFPGHFYNEQFF.

This chain links TRBV14 with TRBJ1-1; possibly TRBD1 for D (5 bases). The CDR3 extends over 14 amino acids. The germline V gene has CDR1 SGHDN and CDR2 FVKESK. V lost 8 bases, J lost 4 bases, and 17 bases lay in between. The CDR3 region has the DNA TGTGCCAGCGTCGAATGGCGGGGGGGCACTGAAGCTTTCTTT. Amino acids: CASVEWRGGTEAFF.

The chain has TRBV6-5 and TRBJ1-4; TRBD1 matches at 7 bases. V lost 4 bases and J lost 5; bases outside the gene matches: 7. CDR3 size: 15 residues. Per germline, CDR1 MNHEY and CDR2 SVGAGI. CDR3 sequence (DNA): TGTGCCAGCAGTTCCCCCGGGACAGTGAATGAAAAACTGTTTTTT. It specifies CASSSPGTVNEKLFF.

The chain carries TRBV7-9 and TRBJ2-1, with a possible D match to TRBD1 (6 bases). CDR1 and CDR2 from the germline V gene are SEHNR and FQNEAQ (reference sequence). The CDR3 covers 15 residues. Deletions cut 3 bases from V and 2 bases from J, with 11 bases between. CDR3 bases: TGTGCCAGCAGCTTTGGGGACATGGCCTACAATGAGCAGTTCTTC. Translation: CASSFGDMAYNEQFF.

The chain has TRBV27 and TRBJ2-3; 10 bases fit TRBD2. CDR1 and CDR2 (germline): MNHEY, SMNVEV (reference sequence). The CDR3 totals 14 residues. J lost 6 bases, V lost 5 bases, and 5 bases had no gene match. CDR3: CASSPSGRADTQYF. As DNA, the CDR3 is TGTGCCAGCAGTCCCAGCGGGAGGGCCGATACGCAGTATTTT.

This clone was recorded a few times. The genes are TRBV5-6 and TRBJ2-5; D gene unclear. V was pared by 0 bases and J by 7 bases, with 13 bases between. The CDR3 sequence is 14 residues long. Germline-derived CDR1 and CDR2 are SGHDT and YYEEEE. CDR3 region: CASSLAKSRWTQYF. The CDR3 DNA reads TGTGCCAGCAGCTTGGCCAAGTCCCGGTGGACCCAGTACTTC.

The V gene is TRBV10-3, the J gene TRBJ1-3, with D hard to call. The V gene's germline CDR1 is ENHRY and CDR2 SYGVKD. CDR3 size: 14 residues. V lost 2 bases, J lost 4 bases, and 9 bases lay in between. CDR3 region: CAISEAGGGNTIYF. The CDR3 nucleotides read TGTGCCATCAGTGAGGCCGGCGGAGGAAACACCATATATTTT.

The J gene is TRBJ2-3, the V gene TRBV4-1; 13 nucleotides match TRBD2. Losses at the gene ends were 4 bases for V and 2 bases for J; bases not matched to a gene: 3. The CDR3 extends over 16 amino acids. CDR1 is MGHRA and CDR2 is YSYEKL in the germline V gene. The CDR3 DNA is TGCGCCAGCAGCCCCGGACTAGCGGGAGACACAGATACGCAGTATTTT. It yields the protein CASSPGLAGDTDTQYF.

The chain couples TRBV24-1 to TRBJ1-5; D is perhaps TRBD1 (5 bases). The CDR3 is 16 amino acids. Deletions cut 1 base from V and 1 base from J, with 10 bases between. Germline V gene sequence: CDR1 KGHDR, CDR2 SFDVKD. This CDR3 is CATSDLSRASNQPQHF. CDR3 DNA: TGTGCCACCAGTGATTTATCCAGGGCCAGCAATCAGCCCCAGCATTTT.

The chain has TRBV7-9 and TRBJ2-5; 8 bases map to TRBD2. Germline V CDR1 and CDR2: SEHNR, FQNEAQ (reference sequence). The ends lost 5 bases at V and 4 bases at J; junction bases unmatched: 6. The CDR3 totals 14 residues. The CDR3 nucleotides read TGTGCCAGCAGCCAACTGGGACTAGTAGAGACCCAGTACTTC. Translating it yields CASSQLGLVETQYF.

The chain uses TRBV28 and TRBJ1-2; TRBD1 agrees at 8 bases. Germline V gene data show CDR1 as MDHEN and CDR2 as SYDVKM. This CDR3 has 17 residues. V dropped 3 bases and J dropped 8; count of bases not matched to a gene: 17. CDR3 in amino acids: CASSFGPRTGFLRGYTF. The CDR3 DNA follows: TGTGCCAGCAGTTTCGGCCCGAGGACAGGGTTCCTCAGAGGCTACACCTTC.

The chain uses TRBV5-1 and TRBJ1-5; the D is unclear. CDR3 length equals 13 residues. Germline-derived CDR1 and CDR2 are SGHRS and YFSETQ. V lost 0 bases and J lost 4, with 5 bases in between. Written as DNA, the CDR3 is TGCGCCAGCAGCTTGGGGCAGAATCAGCCCCAGCATTTT. The encoded protein is CASSLGQNQPQHF.

The chain links TRBV6-5 to TRBJ1-2, with a weak D call TRBD1 (5 bases). CDR3 length equals 14 residues. In germline, CDR1 is MNHEY, CDR2 SVGAGI. Trimming shortened V by 6 bases and J by 4 bases, and 15 bases separated the two germline ends. The CDR3 DNA is TGTGCCAGCAGATCCAACAGCGGGGGCTATGGCTACACCTTC. Encoded protein: CASRSNSGGYGYTF.

V and J are TRBV9 and TRBJ2-1; 9 bases are a match to TRBD2. The junction had 3 bases not matched to a gene; V was cut back by 3 bases and J by 11 bases. The CDR3 runs to 12 residues. Per the germline V gene, CDR1 is SGDLS and CDR2 is YYNGEE. This chain's CDR3 is CASSALAGQQFF. The CDR3 nucleotides read TGTGCCAGCAGCGCCCTAGCGGGGCAGCAGTTCTTC.

The V and J genes are TRBV30 and TRBJ2-5, with D unclear. The CDR3 runs to 13 residues. Per germline, CDR1 GTSNPN and CDR2 SVGIG (reference sequence). The V gene lost 0 bases and the J gene lost 5 bases, with 10 bases spanning the gap. The CDR3 bases are TGTGCCTGGAGTGTAATCTACCTTGAGACCCAGTACTTC. As protein: CAWSVIYLETQYF.

The rearrangement joins TRBV10-3 to TRBJ2-3, with 9 bases fitting TRBD1. Germline CDR1 ENHRY, CDR2 SYGVKD. J lost 2 bases, V lost 0 bases, and 6 bases had no gene match. The CDR3 has 17 residues. The CDR3 nucleotides are TGTGCCATCAGTGAGTCGTTAGGGACAGGGCCCACAGATACGCAGTATTTT. Translating it yields CAISESLGTGPTDTQYF.

The chain combines TRBV18 with TRBJ2-3; tentatively, D is TRBD2 (6 bases). The CDR3 sequence is 16 residues long. The V end lost 2 bases, the J end lost 7 bases, and 19 bases lay between the germline ends. Germline V CDR1 and CDR2: KGHSH, LQKENI. CDR3 bases: TGTGCCAGCTCACCAGCGGGGCGCGGAGTCGGGAATACGCAGTATTTT. Protein product: CASSPAGRGVGNTQYF.

J is TRBJ1-5 and V is TRBV12-5; unclear D gene. This CDR3 spans 15 amino acids. Germline V gene sequence: CDR1 LGHNT, CDR2 FRNRAP. Trimming removed 6 bases from V and 0 bases from J, with 12 bases in between. DNA for the CDR3: TGTGCTAGTGGAGAGGCCCCTTATAGCAATCAGCCCCAGCATTTT. This codes for CASGEAPYSNQPQHF.

The chain joins TRBV7-9 to TRBJ1-1; D possibly corresponds to TRBD1 (6 bases). Trimming shortened V by 1 base and J by 5 bases, and 14 bases separated the two germline ends. The CDR3 has 15 amino acids. Germline values: CDR1 SEHNR, CDR2 FQNEAQ (reference sequence). CDR3 amino acids: CASSLETGGPTEAFF. The CDR3 DNA reads as TGTGCCAGCAGCTTAGAAACCGGGGGGCCAACTGAAGCTTTCTTT.

The chain links TRBV14 to TRBJ1-1; tentative D call: TRBD1 (5 bases). This CDR3 spans 13 amino acids. Trimming took off 1 base at V and 7 bases at J, with 10 bases between the two ends. Germline-derived CDR1 and CDR2 are SGHDN and FVKESK. The chain's CDR3 is CASSQAGHFEAFF. CDR3 bases: TGTGCCAGCAGCCAAGCGGGGCACTTTGAAGCTTTCTTT.